Each of the 21 T cell receptor beta chains below was sequenced from the same sample in a study of T-cell reconstitution after alpha-beta-depleted transplantation in children. Molecular barcoding with unique molecular identifiers was used for the TCRbeta library. TCRdb fed the PCR reads into MiXCR, producing one record per CDR3 protein. The sample shows about 410,000 distinct CDR3 sequences, roughly 20% of them seen only once. This specimen was PBMCs from the stem cell graft donor, taken from the stem cell graft. All receptors come from a human donor who donated a stem cell graft to a child with acute myeloid leukemia.

In this sample, this clonotype turned up many times. V and J are TRBV20-1 and TRBJ2-5; 12 bases are a match to TRBD2. CDR1 DFQATT and CDR2 SNEGSKA come from the germline V gene (reference sequence). V lost 0 bases to trimming and J lost 5 bases; unmatched junction nucleotides: 10. The CDR3 loop spans 17 amino acids. The CDR3 is CSARDWTTSGSLETQYF. In DNA, the CDR3 is TGCAGTGCTAGAGATTGGACGACTAGCGGGAGTTTGGAGACCCAGTACTTC.

There are a few counts of this clonotype. CDR3 nucleotides: TGTGCCAGCAGTTTAGCGGACAGGCAAGCCTACGAGCAGTACTTC. As protein: CASSLADRQAYEQYF. The V and J genes are TRBV27 and TRBJ2-7, with TRBD1 matching 7 bases. V shed 2 bases, J shed 2 bases, and the junction held 6 bases outside the gene matches. The CDR3 loop spans 15 amino acids. The germline CDR1 and CDR2 sequences are MNHEY and SMNVEV (reference sequence).

The V gene is TRBV11-1, the J gene TRBJ2-1; D is unresolved. Between the trimmed V and J ends, which lost 5 bases and 5 bases, there was a span of 4 bases. This CDR3 is built from 11 residues. CDR1 is SGHAT and CDR2 is FQDESV in the germline V gene (reference sequence). DNA of the CDR3: TGTGCCAGCAGCATCAACAATGAGCAGTTCTTC. Its protein product is CASSINNEQFF.

The rearrangement links TRBV7-3 to TRBJ1-2; TRBD1 aligns across 10 bases. This CDR3 contains 13 residues. V trimming: 5 bases; J trimming: 6 bases; junction bases outside the gene matches: 3. Germline V lookup: CDR1 SGHTA, CDR2 FQGTGA. The CDR3 here is CASSKGQGHGYTF. The CDR3 DNA reads TGTGCCAGCAGCAAGGGACAGGGGCATGGCTACACCTTC.

This clonotype was picked up many times. This sequence joins TRBV12-3 or TRBV12-4 and TRBJ2-1, with 7 positions matching TRBD1. V was clipped by 5 bases and J by 8 bases; unmatched bases: 6. The CDR3 spans 13 residues. In DNA, the CDR3 is TGTGCCAGCAGTCCTCTAGGGGGCTATGAGCAGTTCTTC. Protein sequence: CASSPLGGYEQFF.

This clonotype was detected only a few times. J is TRBJ2-1 and V is TRBV10-2; TRBD2 aligns across 8 bases. The CDR3 sequence is 15 residues long. Germline V gives CDR1 WSHSY, CDR2 SAAADI. The V and J ends lost 2 bases and 0 bases, in that order; junction bases with no gene match: 0. The CDR3: CASSEGTSSYNEQFF. CDR3 coding DNA: TGCGCCAGCAGTGAGGGGACTAGCTCCTACAATGAGCAGTTCTTC.

In its sample, this clonotype was seen many times. The V call is TRBV9, the J call TRBJ1-1; D uncertain. CDR3 length: 14 amino acids. The ends were cut back, 0 bases at V and 0 bases at J, with 6 bases in the middle. The germline V gene encodes CDR1 SGDLS and CDR2 YYNGEE. As DNA, the CDR3 is TGTGCCAGCAGCGTAGGAAGGGTGAACACTGAAGCTTTCTTT. This sequence encodes CASSVGRVNTEAFF.

The chain carries TRBV12-3 or TRBV12-4 and TRBJ2-7, with TRBD2 matching 11 bases. With 6 bases clipped from V and 1 base from J, the junction kept 5 bases outside the gene matches. The CDR3 sequence is 15 residues long. The CDR3 nucleotides are TGTGCCAGCAGCGGCCGGACTAGCGGGTCCTACGAGCAGTACTTC. Encoded protein: CASSGRTSGSYEQYF.

The chain couples TRBV7-9 to TRBJ2-7, with D maybe TRBD1 (5 bases). The CDR3 runs to 14 residues. Germline CDR1 reads SEHNR; CDR2 reads FQNEAQ (reference sequence). Trimming left V 5 bases short and J 0 bases short, with 11 bases between. This CDR3 is CASSQTTVSYEQYF. The DNA of the CDR3 is TGTGCCAGCAGCCAGACGACAGTCTCCTACGAGCAGTACTTC.

This clonotype was recorded a few times. The chain carries TRBV9 and TRBJ2-1; D is unclear. Trimming shortened V by 6 bases and J by 9 bases, and 4 bases separated the two germline ends. The CDR3 consists of 9 residues. Per the germline V gene, CDR1 is SGDLS and CDR2 is YYNGEE. CDR3 sequence: CASIFEQFF. The CDR3 DNA follows: TGTGCCAGCATTTTTGAGCAGTTCTTC.

The J gene is TRBJ2-7, the V gene TRBV15; 9 bases line up with TRBD1. The V gene's germline CDR1 is LNHNV and CDR2 YYDKDF (reference sequence). With V trimmed by 3 bases and J by 4 bases, 4 bases remained unmatched. The CDR3 length is 14 residues. CDR3 region: CATSRTGTGYEQYF. CDR3 DNA sequence: TGTGCCACCAGCAGGACCGGGACAGGGTACGAGCAGTACTTC. Together with reference TRBV15 and TRBJ2-7, the CDR3 gives the full variable domain: DAMVIQNPRYQVTQFGKPVTLSCSQTLNHNVMYWYQQKSSQAPKLLFHYYDKDFNNEADTPDNFQSRRPNTSFCFLDIRSPGLGDTAMYLCATSRTGTGYEQYFGPGTRLTVT.

This clonotype occurred many times. The chain uses TRBV20-1 and TRBJ2-7; 12 bases line up with TRBD2. Germline lookup yields CDR1 DFQATT and CDR2 SNEGSKA (reference sequence). The CDR3 totals 14 residues. V trimming: 3 bases; J trimming: 6 bases; junction bases outside the gene matches: 6. The CDR3 region is CSASLTSGRGEQYF. The CDR3 nucleotides read TGCAGTGCTAGCTTGACTAGCGGGAGAGGCGAGCAGTACTTC.

This clonotype has a handful of counts. This sequence joins TRBV20-1 and TRBJ2-7, with 8 bases lining up with TRBD2. The germline CDR1 and CDR2 sequences are DFQATT and SNEGSKA (reference sequence). The CDR3 sequence is 13 residues long. Trimming cost V 5 bases and J 2 bases; bases outside gene matches: 5. CDR3 sequence: CSASTGGAYEQYF. CDR3 DNA sequence: TGCAGTGCTTCTACGGGAGGGGCCTACGAGCAGTACTTC.

The gene calls are TRBV20-1 and TRBJ2-5; D unclear. V lost 1 base, J lost 5 bases, and 11 bases lay in between. The germline V gene has CDR1 DFQATT and CDR2 SNEGSKA (reference sequence). The CDR3 has 13 amino acids. The CDR3 DNA is TGCAGTGCTAGAGTGGGGTCTAGGGAGACCCAGTACTTC. As protein: CSARVGSRETQYF.

The chain links TRBV6-1 to TRBJ2-7, with D perhaps matching TRBD1 (6 bases). CDR3 length: 14 amino acids. The V gene's germline CDR1 is MNHNS and CDR2 SASEGT. The ends were cut back, 6 bases at V and 2 bases at J, with 14 bases in the middle. CDR3 protein: CASRPTGQPYEQYF. The CDR3 nucleotides read TGTGCCAGCAGACCGACAGGCCAGCCCTACGAGCAGTACTTC.

This clonotype was seen only a few times. The genes are TRBV28 and TRBJ1-6; D is unresolved. CDR3 length: 15 residues. V lost 4 bases and J 0 bases, leaving 7 bases between the germline ends. CDR1 MDHEN and CDR2 SYDVKM come from the germline V gene. This chain's CDR3 is CASSSRPSYNSPLHF. For the CDR3, the DNA is TGTGCCAGCAGTTCCAGGCCCTCCTATAATTCACCCCTCCACTTT.

This clonotype appeared many times. V gene TRBV12-3 or TRBV12-4 combines with J gene TRBJ2-1; unclear D gene. This CDR3 contains 15 residues. Deletions cut 0 bases from V and 3 bases from J, with 9 bases between. DNA for the CDR3: TGTGCCAGCAGTTTAGCGCCCGGTGGCTACAATGAGCAGTTCTTC. The encoded protein is CASSLAPGGYNEQFF.

This chain connects TRBV7-2 to TRBJ1-6; D gene unclear. The CDR3 sequence is 15 residues long. The germline gives CDR1 SGHTA, CDR2 FQGNSA. Trimming cost V 2 bases and J 9 bases, with 14 bases left between them. This CDR3 is CASSLRGEGTSPLHF. Here the CDR3 DNA reads TGTGCCAGCAGCTTACGTGGGGAAGGAACTTCACCCCTCCACTTT.

The gene calls are TRBV21-1 and TRBJ2-2. TRBV21-1 represents a pseudogene. The CDR3 has 13 residues. The CDR3 DNA follows: TGTGCCAGCAGTAACGTGGAGACCGGGGAGCTGTTTTTT. This translates into CASSNVETGELFF.

This clonotype occurred many times. The chain combines TRBV29-1 with TRBJ2-5; D call uncertain. Trimming left V 3 bases short and J 5 bases short, with 13 bases between. CDR3 length equals 13 residues. CDR1 is SQVTM, CDR2 ANQGSEA, per germline. CDR3 loop: CSVDRPGQETQYF. The CDR3, as DNA: TGCAGCGTTGATCGACCCGGCCAGGAGACCCAGTACTTC.

This clonotype was seen many times. CDR3: CASSVGLSTDTQYF. In DNA form, the CDR3 reads TGTGCCAGCAGCGTAGGTCTCAGCACAGATACGCAGTATTTT. This chain connects TRBV9 to TRBJ2-3; D is unclear. Trimming left V 0 bases short and J 0 bases short, with 5 bases between. This CDR3 has 14 amino acids. In germline, CDR1 is SGDLS, CDR2 YYNGEE.